A selection of T cell receptor beta chains follows, all from one sample in a study of cytomegalovirus exposure and HLA in healthy donors. Assay: immunoSEQ multiplex PCR; the TCRdb copy retains only in-frame clones and omits some. The repertoire has under 150,000 clones, approximately 69% of them found once; the top ten carry 4% to 4.5%. Sequencing was done on a sample of PBMCs. Receptor source: a middle-aged woman in good health and CMV-seropositive. CDR3s include the opening cysteine and the closing phenylalanine or tryptophan. Fields, in order: clone size, D gene, J gene, V gene, CDR3 length, CDR3 DNA, CDR3 protein. D genes are given only for firm matches. Where a row states a size, it is once, few, many or the class of an expanded clone; other rows omit it.

NA,NA,TRBJ2-3,TRBV7-8,12,TGTGCCAGCAGCTTACAGACAGATACGCAGTATTTT,CASSLQTDTQYF
once,NA,TRBJ1-4,TRBV6-1,13,TGTGCCAGCAGAGGAGGGACTAATGAAAAACTGTTTTTT,CASRGGTNEKLFF
NA,TRBD1,TRBJ2-7,TRBV27,12,TGTGCCAGCAGTCCAACAGGGGGCGAGCAGTACTTC,CASSPTGGEQYF
NA,NA,TRBJ1-1,TRBV5-6,14,TGTGCCAGCAGCTTGGACGGGGTTTGGACTGAAGCTTTCTTT,CASSLDGVWTEAFF
NA,NA,TRBJ2-1,TRBV2,17,TGTGCCAGCCTGAAATCCTCGACAGGCTGGTCTAGGGATGAGCAGTTCTTC,CASLKSSTGWSRDEQFF
NA,TRBD2,TRBJ2-3,TRBV7-2,17,TGTGCCAGCAGCACCTCCGGACTAGCGGGGGCCACAGATACGCAGTATTTT,CASSTSGLAGATDTQYF
NA,NA,TRBJ2-1,TRBV7-2,14,TGTGCCAGCACCAAGAACAGGAACTACAATGAGCAGTTCTTC,CASTKNRNYNEQFF
NA,NA,TRBJ2-2,TRBV9,18,TGTGCCAGCAGCGACACCGTAGTGGACAGTGATTCCACCGGGGAGCTGTTTTTT,CASSDTVVDSDSTGELFF
few,NA,TRBJ1-5,TRBV6-5,12,TGTGGCGTGGGCCGGGATGGTCAGCCCCAGCATTTT,CGVGRDGQPQHF
NA,NA,TRBJ2-1,TRBV19,13,TGTGCCAGTAGTCCCGGACTGCACAATGAGCAGTTCTTC,CASSPGLHNEQFF
NA,TRBD1,TRBJ1-6,TRBV4-3,13,TGCGCCAGCAGCCTGGGACAGGGGTCACCCCTCCACTTT,CASSLGQGSPLHF
few,NA,TRBJ2-3,TRBV2,12,TGTGCCAGCAGTGAGACTACAGATACGCAGTATTTT,CASSETTDTQYF
NA,NA,TRBJ1-3,TRBV7-9,17,TGTGCCAGCAGCTTAGCCCAAGGAGGGGTCCCAAGAAACACCATATATTTT,CASSLAQGGVPRNTIYF
NA,NA,TRBJ2-1,TRBV6-6,12,TGTGCCAGCAGTTATGCGAACAATGAGCAGTTCTTC,CASSYANNEQFF
NA,NA,TRBJ1-5,TRBV10-3,12,TGTGCCATCAGTGGGACAGATCAGCCCCAGCATTTT,CAISGTDQPQHF
NA,TRBD2,TRBJ2-7,TRBV9,16,TGTGCCAGCAGCGGGGGAGGGTTAGGACTCTCCTACGAGCAGTACTTC,CASSGGGLGLSYEQYF
NA,TRBD1,TRBJ1-1,TRBV5-1,16,TGCGCCAGCGGAACGACAGGGGGCGCCGGGGACACTGAAGCTTTCTTT,CASGTTGGAGDTEAFF
NA,TRBD1,TRBJ2-7,TRBV15,15,TGTGCCACCAGCAGAGGGAGGGACAGGGACTACGAGCAGTACTTC,CATSRGRDRDYEQYF
once,TRBD1,TRBJ2-7,TRBV2,13,TGTGCCAGCAGGGTGACAGGGTCCTACGAGCAGTACTTC,CASRVTGSYEQYF
NA,TRBD2,TRBJ2-3,TRBV20-1,11,TGCAGTCTAGCGGTGGCGGATACGCAGTATTTT,CSLAVADTQYF
NA,NA,TRBJ1-5,TRBV7-9,14,TGTGCCAGCAGCTTAGCGGGGGCTGGGCAGCCCCAGCATTTT,CASSLAGAGQPQHF
once,NA,TRBJ1-6,TRBV7-9,13,TGTGCCGCCCGGGGGGCGATGGGTTCACCCCTCCACTTT,CAARGAMGSPLHF
NA,NA,TRBJ1-4,TRBV7-9,15,TGTGCCAGCAGCTCCTCCACCAGGGGCAACGAAAAACTGTTTTTT,CASSSSTRGNEKLFF
NA,TRBD1,TRBJ1-3,TRBV9,16,TGTGCCAGCAGCGTAGAGGCAGGGGGCTCTGGAAACACCATATATTTT,CASSVEAGGSGNTIYF
NA,TRBD1,TRBJ1-2,TRBV6-4,19,TGTGCCAGCAGTGACTCCGATCAGGGGACAGAATTTACTAACTATGGCTACACCTTC,CASSDSDQGTEFTNYGYTF
few,NA,TRBJ2-7,TRBV18,13,TGTGCCAGCTCACCAGGGCACGGGGACGAGCAGTACTTC,CASSPGHGDEQYF
NA,NA,TRBJ2-5,TRBV21-1,14,TGTGCCAGCAGCCCTGGACAGGAAAAAGAGACCCAGTACTTC,CASSPGQEKETQYF
NA,TRBD2,TRBJ2-3,TRBV7-6,15,TGTGCCAGCAGCCCAACTAGCGGAAGCACAGATACGCAGTATTTT,CASSPTSGSTDTQYF
NA,NA,TRBJ2-7,TRBV5-6,14,TGTGCCAGCAGCTTGGCATACAGCTCCTACGAGCAGTACTTC,CASSLAYSSYEQYF
NA,NA,TRBJ2-2,TRBV27,13,TGTGCCAGCAGTCAACAGGGCACCGGGGAGCTGTTTTTT,CASSQQGTGELFF
NA,TRBD1,TRBJ1-5,TRBV19,16,TGTGCCAGTAGCCGACAGGGAGCCCATAGCAATCAGCCCCAGCATTTT,CASSRQGAHSNQPQHF
NA,NA,TRBJ2-5,TRBV9,15,TGTGCCAGCAGCGTAGCAGAGGGCCGTCGGGAGACCCAGTACTTC,CASSVAEGRRETQYF
NA,TRBD1,TRBJ1-1,TRBV7-9,15,TGTGCCAGCAGCGACAGGGTTCGATCCAACACTGAAGCTTTCTTT,CASSDRVRSNTEAFF
NA,TRBD2,TRBJ2-1,TRBV7-9,11,TGTTCCGGGGGGGCCTACAATGAGCAGTTCTTC,CSGGAYNEQFF
NA,TRBD1,TRBJ1-2,TRBV4-1,15,TGCGCCAGCAGCCAACCGGGACAGAGATACTATGGCTACACCTTC,CASSQPGQRYYGYTF
NA,TRBD2,TRBJ2-5,TRBV9,16,TGTGCCAGCAGCGTAGAGAGGGGACTAGCGGGAGAGACCCAGTACTTC,CASSVERGLAGETQYF
NA,TRBD1,TRBJ2-7,TRBV6-6,13,TGTGCCAGCACCCAGAAGGGACAGGACACGCGGTACTTC,CASTQKGQDTRYF
once,TRBD2,TRBJ2-3,TRBV4-1,15,TGCGCCAGCAGCCAACGGACTAGCGGGTTAGATACGCAGTATTTT,CASSQRTSGLDTQYF
NA,TRBD2,TRBJ2-7,TRBV28,16,TGTGCCAGCAGCCCTTCGACTAGCGGGAGGTGGTACGAGCAGTACTTC,CASSPSTSGRWYEQYF
NA,NA,TRBJ2-3,TRBV6-1,14,TGTGCCAGCAGTGATTGGGGCGCAGGATATACGCAGTATTTT,CASSDWGAGYTQYF
NA,NA,TRBJ1-1,TRBV18,17,TGTGCCAGCTCACCAACAAGACTGGACAGCACGAACACTGAAGCTTTCTTT,CASSPTRLDSTNTEAFF
NA,TRBD1,TRBJ2-3,TRBV2,13,TGTGCCAGCAGTCGACAGGGCTCCGATACGCAGTATTTT,CASSRQGSDTQYF
NA,NA,TRBJ2-5,TRBV7-2,14,TGTGCCAGCAGCTTAGGGACAGGAGGGGAGACCCAGTACTTC,CASSLGTGGETQYF
few,NA,TRBJ2-7,TRBV11-2,14,TGTGCCAGCAGCGCCTCTACCGGTGGCTACGAGCAGTACTTC,CASSASTGGYEQYF
NA,NA,TRBJ1-1,TRBV21-1,14,TGTGCCAGCGTTCCCCGGCGGGGTGGCGCTGAAGCTTTCTTT,CASVPRRGGAEAFF
NA,TRBD1,TRBJ2-6,TRBV18,20,TGTGCCAGCTCACCCCTGGGACAGGTTCCCTATTCAGCTGGGGCCAACGTCCTGACTTTC,CASSPLGQVPYSAGANVLTF
NA,NA,TRBJ2-7,TRBV5-4,14,TGTGCCAGCAGCTTGGGAGGGTTGGTCTACGGTCAGTACTTC,CASSLGGLVYGQYF
NA,NA,TRBJ1-2,TRBV6-1,13,TGTGCCAGCAGTGTAGGGGGGGACTATGGCTACACCTTC,CASSVGGDYGYTF